The T cell receptor beta chain under discussion was sequenced for a study of T cell changes during pregnancy in multiple sclerosis. Germline V gene lookup returns CDR1 SGHAT and CDR2 FQNNGV. The CDR3 is made up of 15 amino acids. V was pared by 5 bases and J by 1 base, with 15 bases between. Clones were read by immunoSEQ multiplex PCR, and TCRdb kept only the in-frame ones, dropping some. The sample holds tens of thousands of clones, 80% to 95% seen once. This TCR derives from a female donor with multiple sclerosis, enrolled in a pregnancy study. Specimen: CD4+ T cells from peripheral blood mononuclear cells, collected in the third trimester of pregnancy. This sequence joins TRBV11-2 and TRBJ2-7; weak D call: TRBD1 (8 bases). The CDR3 DNA is TGTGCCAGCAGCACAGACAGGGGAGGGTCCTACGAGCAGTACTTC. Amino acid sequence: CASSTDRGGSYEQYF. The full variable domain, with the rest looked up from reference TRBV11-2 and TRBJ2-7, is EAGVAQSPRYKIIEKRQSVAFWCNPISGHATLYWYQQILGQGPKLLIQFQNNGVVDDSQLPKDRFSAERLKGVDSTLKIQPAKLEDSAVYLCASSTDRGGSYEQYFGPGTRLTVT.